A single sample is the source of the 22 T cell receptor beta chains below, sequenced in a study of blood T cell repertoires in COVID-19. Profiled with immunoSEQ multiplex PCR; TCRdb holds only in-frame clones, not every one. This sample has roughly 51,000 clones, with around 87% found just once. The source material was peripheral blood. The source of these receptors is a man aged 50 to 59 with active COVID-19.

V gene TRBV10-3 combines with J gene TRBJ2-2; D is possibly TRBD2 (6 bases). CDR3 size: 13 residues. Germline values: CDR1 ENHRY, CDR2 SYGVKD. V was pared by 11 bases and J by 1 base, with 11 bases between. The CDR3 loop reads CAAAGLNTGELFF. DNA of the CDR3: TGTGCCGCCGCGGGATTGAACACCGGGGAGCTGTTTTTT.

J is TRBJ1-3 and V is TRBV6-5; D perhaps matches TRBD1 (5 bases). Per germline, CDR1 MNHEY and CDR2 SVGAGI. This CDR3 is 14 amino acids long. The V and J ends lost 6 bases and 0 bases respectively, with 9 bases between them. For the CDR3, the DNA is TGTGCCAGCAGGGCGGGGGGCTCTGGAAACACCATATATTTT. Its translation: CASRAGGSGNTIYF.

This clone is a singleton in its sample. This chain uses TRBV5-4 with TRBJ2-5; TRBD1 is a possible D gene (5 bases). CDR1 SGHNT and CDR2 YYREEE come from the germline V gene (reference sequence). Trimming shortened V by 0 bases and J by 4 bases, and 10 bases separated the two germline ends. The CDR3 contains 14 residues. CDR3 residues: CASSLGGTRETQYF. Here the CDR3 DNA reads TGTGCCAGCAGCTTGGGGGGCACGCGAGAGACCCAGTACTTC.

This clone has a single count. The V and J genes are TRBV7-9 and TRBJ2-1; 10 nucleotides match TRBD2. The junction had 13 bases not matched to a gene; V was cut back by 5 bases and J by 6 bases. CDR3 length: 17 amino acids. CDR1 and CDR2 from the germline V gene are SEHNR and FQNEAQ (reference sequence). The CDR3 sequence is CASSTGLAGVKFNEQFF. CDR3 coding DNA: TGTGCCAGCAGCACAGGTCTAGCGGGGGTTAAGTTCAATGAGCAGTTCTTC.

The chain combines TRBV18 with TRBJ1-1; 9 bases line up with TRBD1. Germline V lookup: CDR1 KGHSH, CDR2 LQKENI. Trimming removed 0 bases from V and 7 bases from J; junction bases left unmatched: 6. The CDR3 contains 15 residues. As DNA, the CDR3 is TGTGCCAGCTCACCACCCGGGACAGGGAAAAGTGAAGCTTTCTTT. This translates into CASSPPGTGKSEAFF.

The V and J genes are TRBV7-9 and TRBJ2-1; D uncertain. This CDR3 is built from 13 residues. V was clipped by 7 bases and J by 0 bases, with 7 bases between them. CDR1 and CDR2 (germline): SEHNR, FQNEAQ (reference sequence). The CDR3 sequence is CASTINSYNEQFF. CDR3 nucleotides: TGTGCCAGCACCATCAACTCCTACAATGAGCAGTTCTTC.

The chain links TRBV19 to TRBJ2-1; 9 nucleotides align to TRBD2. V trimming: 7 bases; J trimming: 5 bases; junction bases outside the gene matches: 9. Germline V gene lookup returns CDR1 LNHDA and CDR2 SQIVND (reference sequence). The CDR3 covers 15 residues. CDR3 sequence: CASTVVSGGNNEQFF. CDR3 DNA: TGTGCCAGTACCGTCGTCAGCGGGGGGAACAATGAGCAGTTCTTC.

The CDR3 sequence is CASSVTDAMNTEAFF. Written as DNA, the CDR3 is TGTGCCAGCAGCGTAACAGACGCCATGAACACTGAAGCTTTCTTT. The rearrangement joins TRBV9 to TRBJ1-1; D ambiguous. Per the germline V gene, CDR1 is SGDLS and CDR2 is YYNGEE. V dropped 1 base and J dropped 0 bases, with 10 bases sitting between them. There are 15 residues in the CDR3.

The CDR3 is CASSPDPGQSYGYTF. The CDR3 nucleotides are TGCGCCAGCAGCCCCGACCCGGGACAGTCCTATGGCTACACCTTC. The V gene is TRBV5-1, the J gene TRBJ1-2, with 7 bases fitting TRBD1. This CDR3 region has 15 residues. J was trimmed by 4 bases and V by 4 bases; bases with no gene match: 10. Germline CDR1 SGHRS, CDR2 YFSETQ.

The chain carries TRBV9 and TRBJ1-1; the match to TRBD1 covers 10 bases. This CDR3 comprises 14 residues. Per germline, CDR1 SGDLS and CDR2 YYNGEE. V dropped 1 base and J dropped 7; count of bases not matched to a gene: 4. As DNA, the CDR3 is TGTGCCAGCAGCGTAAGGACAGGGGGTGGTGAAGCTTTCTTT. Translated, it gives CASSVRTGGGEAFF.

The rearrangement links TRBV30 to TRBJ1-6; 7 bases align to TRBD1. Looked up from germline, CDR1 is GTSNPN and CDR2 is SVGIG (reference sequence). The junction had 11 bases not matched to a gene; V was cut back by 7 bases and J by 2 bases. CDR3 length equals 16 residues. The CDR3 DNA is TGTGCCTACACGCAGACAGGGTCGGCCTATAATTCACCCCTCCACTTT. Residues: CAYTQTGSAYNSPLHF.

V usage is TRBV11-2 and J usage is TRBJ2-1, with 8 bases identical to TRBD2. The junction had 6 bases not matched to a gene; V was cut back by 5 bases and J by 6 bases. This CDR3 has 14 residues. CDR1 is SGHAT, CDR2 FQNNGV, per germline. The CDR3 DNA is TGTGCCAGCAGCCCACCTCGGGGGGGCAATGAGCAGTTCTTC. Translation gives CASSPPRGGNEQFF.

The chain combines TRBV7-9 with TRBJ2-7; 9 bases fit TRBD2. Germline CDR1 and CDR2: SEHNR and FQNEAQ (reference sequence). CDR3 length: 17 residues. With V trimmed by 5 bases and J by 1 base, 12 bases remained unmatched. The CDR3 bases are TGTGCCAGCAGCCGAATGGGTAGCGGGAGTTTTTCCTACGAGCAGTACTTC. It specifies CASSRMGSGSFSYEQYF.

The genes are TRBV5-1 and TRBJ1-3; TRBD1 might be the D (5 bases). Germline V gene sequence: CDR1 SGHRS, CDR2 YFSETQ. V lost 5 bases and J lost 0, with 9 bases in between. The CDR3 has 14 residues. The CDR3 DNA is TGCGCCAGCAGTCAGGACAACTCTGGAAACACCATATATTTT. It is translated as CASSQDNSGNTIYF.

This clone was picked up a small number of times. This sequence joins TRBV18 and TRBJ1-3; 9 bases are shared with TRBD1. Germline values: CDR1 KGHSH, CDR2 LQKENI. The CDR3 sequence is 18 residues long. Trimming took 6 bases from V and 3 from J; bases not matched to a gene: 15. The DNA for the CDR3 is TGTGCCAGCTCCTACCAACCCTTTACAGGGGGCTATGGAAACACCATATATTTT. The encoded protein is CASSYQPFTGGYGNTIYF.

The CDR3 here is CASSLGGQGAEKLFF. The CDR3 DNA reads TGTGCCAGCAGCTTGGGGGGACAGGGGGCCGAAAAACTGTTTTTT. The chain joins TRBV5-4 to TRBJ1-4, with 12 bases lining up with TRBD1. Trimming took 0 bases from V and 8 from J; bases not matched to a gene: 2. Per germline, CDR1 SGHNT and CDR2 YYREEE (reference sequence). CDR3 size: 15 residues.

In nucleotides, the CDR3 is TGTGCCAGCAGCACCCGGGACAGGGGAGACACTGAAGCTTTCTTT. Protein sequence: CASSTRDRGDTEAFF. The chain employs TRBV5-4 and TRBJ1-1; 10 bases agree with TRBD1. The V gene end was trimmed by 4 bases and the J gene end by 3 bases; junction bases not matched to a gene: 6. CDR3 length equals 15 residues. Germline V lookup: CDR1 SGHNT, CDR2 YYREEE (reference sequence).

This chain joins TRBV30 and TRBJ1-5; TRBD1 might be the D (6 bases). This CDR3 region has 11 residues. Germline V gives CDR1 GTSNPN, CDR2 SVGIG (reference sequence). Trimming left V 1 base short and J 9 bases short, with 7 bases between. The CDR3 loop reads CAWSATGPQHF. The CDR3 nucleotides read TGTGCCTGGAGTGCGACAGGGCCCCAGCATTTT.

The V and J genes are TRBV4-2 and TRBJ2-7, with TRBD2 identical over 10 bases. The CDR3 contains 16 residues. Germline V gene lookup returns CDR1 LGHNA and CDR2 YNFKEQ. Trimming removed 1 base from V and 5 bases from J; junction bases left unmatched: 8. Written as DNA, the CDR3 is TGTGCCAGCAGCCAAGCAGGGGGGACTAGCGTCCACGAGCAGTACTTC. Translated: CASSQAGGTSVHEQYF.

The CDR3 DNA sequence: TGTGCCAGCAGCCCAGGGACTACGCTTCAAGAGACCCAGTACTTC. Encoded protein: CASSPGTTLQETQYF. The chain links TRBV14 to TRBJ2-5; 7 positions match TRBD2. The CDR3 extends over 15 amino acids. J lost 2 bases, V lost 4 bases, and 7 bases had no gene match. CDR1 is SGHDN, CDR2 FVKESK, per germline.

This chain uses TRBV25-1 with TRBJ1-2; a weak D match, TRBD1 (5 bases). The germline gives CDR1 MGHDK, CDR2 SYGVNS. With 3 bases removed from V and 4 bases from J, the gap between germline ends came to 18 bases. This CDR3 has 16 amino acids. DNA for the CDR3: TGTGCCAGCAGTGATCCCGGGGCCCCGGGGGGCTATGGCTACACCTTC. Translation: CASSDPGAPGGYGYTF.

This clone was recorded a few times. The V call is TRBV19, the J call TRBJ2-2; D gene unclear. From germline, CDR1 is LNHDA and CDR2 SQIVND (reference sequence). The CDR3 extends over 16 amino acids. V was trimmed by 0 bases and J by 4 bases, leaving 12 bases between them. This CDR3 is CASSIDLLTPTGELFF. The CDR3 DNA reads as TGTGCCAGTAGTATAGATCTATTGACTCCCACCGGGGAGCTGTTTTTT.